The sequence of this T cell receptor (beta chain) was determined in a study of T cell responses to AZD1222 COVID-19 vaccine. From germline, CDR1 is SGHRS and CDR2 YFSETQ. This CDR3 is built from 13 residues. The V gene lost 5 bases and the J gene lost 8 bases, with 11 bases spanning the gap. Sequencing was performed with immunoSEQ multiplex PCR; in TCRdb, only in-frame clones are kept and a portion is missing. The sample consists of 150,000 or so clones, around 93% of them appearing once. Regarding the study as a whole: Only a handful of AZD1222 recipients tested seropositive at baseline. Repertoires were collected only later (after the peak T cell response had occurred). The donors showed a predominance of white British ancestry and of females, with possible underestimation of clonal diversity. CD4 TCRs associated with vaccination spanned spike, dominating at 160-218 and 743-854.

A remark on this clone: The antigen remains undetermined.

This rearrangement joins TRBV5-1 to TRBJ1-6; D unresolved. The clonotype originates from an adult who received the AZD1222 COVID-19 vaccine. The specimen comprised peripheral blood, sampled 28 days after the second AZD1222 dose. DNA for the CDR3: TGCGCCAGCAGGCTCTTGTCGGATTCACCCCTCCACTTT. It translates to CASRLLSDSPLHF.